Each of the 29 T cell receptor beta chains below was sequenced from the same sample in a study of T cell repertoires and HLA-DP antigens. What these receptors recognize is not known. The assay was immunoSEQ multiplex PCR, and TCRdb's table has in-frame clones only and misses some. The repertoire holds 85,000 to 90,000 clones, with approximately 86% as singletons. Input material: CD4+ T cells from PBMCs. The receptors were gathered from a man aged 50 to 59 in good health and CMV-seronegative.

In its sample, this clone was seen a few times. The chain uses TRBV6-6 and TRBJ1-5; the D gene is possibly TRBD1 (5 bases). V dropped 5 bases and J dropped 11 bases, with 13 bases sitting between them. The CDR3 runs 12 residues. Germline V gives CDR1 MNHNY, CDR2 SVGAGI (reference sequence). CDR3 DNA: TGTGCCAGCAGTGTGCAGGGTGAAGCCCAGCATTTT. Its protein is CASSVQGEAQHF.

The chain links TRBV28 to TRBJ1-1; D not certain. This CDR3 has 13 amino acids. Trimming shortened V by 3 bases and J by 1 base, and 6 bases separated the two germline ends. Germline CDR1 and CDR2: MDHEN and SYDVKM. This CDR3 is CASSLRRNTEAFF. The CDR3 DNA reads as TGTGCCAGCAGTTTGCGCCGGAACACTGAAGCTTTCTTT.

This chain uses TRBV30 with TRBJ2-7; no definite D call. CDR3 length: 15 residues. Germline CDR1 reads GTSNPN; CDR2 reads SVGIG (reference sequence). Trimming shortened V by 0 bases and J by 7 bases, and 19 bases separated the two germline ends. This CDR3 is CAWSVLPARSKEQYF. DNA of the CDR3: TGTGCCTGGAGTGTTCTTCCGGCGAGGAGTAAAGAGCAGTACTTC.

The CDR3 is CASSDPRGGTNTGELFF. The CDR3 region has the DNA TGTGCCAGCAGTGACCCCCGGGGCGGAACGAACACCGGGGAGCTGTTTTTT. This chain connects TRBV2 to TRBJ2-2; TRBD1 or TRBD2 may be the D gene (5 bases each). The ends were cut back, 3 bases at V and 0 bases at J, with 14 bases in the middle. CDR3 size: 17 residues. Germline V gene sequence: CDR1 SNHLY, CDR2 FYNNEI.

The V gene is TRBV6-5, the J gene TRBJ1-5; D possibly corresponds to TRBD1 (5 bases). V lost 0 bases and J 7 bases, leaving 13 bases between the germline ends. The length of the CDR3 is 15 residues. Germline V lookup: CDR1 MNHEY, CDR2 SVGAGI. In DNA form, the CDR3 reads TGTGCCAGCAGTTACTCGGGGGTTCTGGGGCAGCCCCAGCATTTT. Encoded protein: CASSYSGVLGQPQHF.

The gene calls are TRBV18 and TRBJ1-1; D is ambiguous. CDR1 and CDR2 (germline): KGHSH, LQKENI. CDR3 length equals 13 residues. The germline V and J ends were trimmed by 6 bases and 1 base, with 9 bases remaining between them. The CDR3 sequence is CASSPGENTEAFF. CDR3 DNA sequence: TGTGCCAGCTCCCCCGGGGAGAACACTGAAGCTTTCTTT.

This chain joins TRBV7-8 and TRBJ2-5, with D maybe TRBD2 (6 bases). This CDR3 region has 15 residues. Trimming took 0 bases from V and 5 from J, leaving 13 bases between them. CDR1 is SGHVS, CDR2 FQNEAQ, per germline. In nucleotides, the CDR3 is TGTGCCAGCAGCTTAGCCCGACTAGAGGGGGAGACCCAGTACTTC. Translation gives CASSLARLEGETQYF.

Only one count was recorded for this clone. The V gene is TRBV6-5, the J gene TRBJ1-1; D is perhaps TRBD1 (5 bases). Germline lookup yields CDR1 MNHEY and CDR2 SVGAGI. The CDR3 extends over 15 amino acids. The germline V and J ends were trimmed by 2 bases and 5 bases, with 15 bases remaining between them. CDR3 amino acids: CASSYRGGGQTEAFF. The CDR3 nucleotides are TGTGCCAGCAGTTACCGGGGAGGAGGACAAACTGAAGCTTTCTTT.

The CDR3 DNA is TGTGCCAGTACCCTCCATTCGAACACCGGGGAGCTGTTTTTT. Amino acids: CASTLHSNTGELFF. This chain links TRBV19 with TRBJ2-2; D gene ambiguous. Germline V CDR1 and CDR2: LNHDA, SQIVND (reference sequence). This CDR3 is 14 amino acids long. The germline V and J ends were trimmed by 7 bases and 0 bases, with 9 bases remaining between them.

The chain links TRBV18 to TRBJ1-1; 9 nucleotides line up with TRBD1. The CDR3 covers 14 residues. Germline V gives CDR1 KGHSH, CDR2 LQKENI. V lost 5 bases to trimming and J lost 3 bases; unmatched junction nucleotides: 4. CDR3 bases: TGTGCCAGCTCAACGACAGGGGGGGACACTGAAGCTTTCTTT. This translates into CASSTTGGDTEAFF.

The CDR3 DNA reads TGTGCCAGCAGCGTAATTTGGTTGGTGAACACTGAAGCTTTCTTT. Its translation: CASSVIWLVNTEAFF. The chain recombines TRBV9 with TRBJ1-1; D remains ambiguous. This CDR3 is built from 15 residues. CDR1 SGDLS and CDR2 YYNGEE come from the germline V gene. The V end lost 1 base, the J end lost 0 bases, and 10 bases lay between the germline ends.

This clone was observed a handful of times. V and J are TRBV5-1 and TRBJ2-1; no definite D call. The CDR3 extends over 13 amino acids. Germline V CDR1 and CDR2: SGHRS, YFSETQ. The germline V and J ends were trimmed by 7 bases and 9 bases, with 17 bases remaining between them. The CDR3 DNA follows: TGCGCCAGCGCCGCCGATAGGGTCAGTGAGCAGTTCTTC. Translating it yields CASAADRVSEQFF.

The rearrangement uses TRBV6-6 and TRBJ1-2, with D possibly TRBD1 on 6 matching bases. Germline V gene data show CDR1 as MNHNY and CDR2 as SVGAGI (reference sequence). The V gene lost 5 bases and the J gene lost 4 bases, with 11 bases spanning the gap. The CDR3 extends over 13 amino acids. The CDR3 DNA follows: TGTGCCAGCAGTAGACAGGTTACCTATGGCTACACCTTC. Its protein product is CASSRQVTYGYTF.

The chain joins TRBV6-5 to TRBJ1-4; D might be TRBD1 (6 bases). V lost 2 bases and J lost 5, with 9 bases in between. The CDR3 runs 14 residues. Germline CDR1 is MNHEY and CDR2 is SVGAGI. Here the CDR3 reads CASSYGGPNEKLFF. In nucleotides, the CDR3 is TGTGCCAGCAGTTACGGGGGCCCCAATGAAAAACTGTTTTTT.

CDR3 in DNA: TGTGCCAGCAGCTTGAGACAGGAGGGAAAGGAAAAACTGTTTTTT. Encoded protein: CASSLRQEGKEKLFF. V and J are TRBV11-3 and TRBJ1-4, with D possibly TRBD1 on 6 matching bases. V dropped 3 bases and J dropped 8 bases, with 16 bases sitting between them. Germline assignment: CDR1 SGHNT and CDR2 YENEEA. CDR3 size: 15 residues.

CDR3 nucleotides: TGTGCCAGCAGCTTGAGGCGGCAGGGAAATTCACCCCTCCACTTT. The encoded protein is CASSLRRQGNSPLHF. The chain employs TRBV5-6 and TRBJ1-6; D perhaps matches TRBD1 (5 bases). The CDR3 extends over 15 amino acids. V lost 1 base to trimming and J lost 7 bases, with 12 bases between them. Germline V CDR1 and CDR2: SGHDT, YYEEEE. Together with reference TRBV5-6 and TRBJ1-6, the CDR3 gives the full variable domain: DAGVTQSPTHLIKTRGQQVTLRCSPKSGHDTVSWYQQALGQGPQFIFQYYEEEERQRGNFPDRFSGHQFPNYSSELNVNALLLGDSALYLCASSLRRQGNSPLHFGNGTRLTVT.

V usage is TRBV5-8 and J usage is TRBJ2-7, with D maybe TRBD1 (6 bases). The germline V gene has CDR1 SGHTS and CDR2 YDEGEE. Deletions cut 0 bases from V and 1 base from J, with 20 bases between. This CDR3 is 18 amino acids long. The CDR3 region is CASSLGYMVRDTSYEQYF. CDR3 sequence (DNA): TGTGCCAGCAGCTTGGGATACATGGTAAGGGACACGTCCTACGAGCAGTACTTC. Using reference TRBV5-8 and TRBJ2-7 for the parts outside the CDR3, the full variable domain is EAGVTQSPTHLIKTRGQQATLRCSPISGHTSVYWYQQALGLGLQFLLWYDEGEERNRGNFPPRFSGRQFPNYSSELNVNALELEDSALYLCASSLGYMVRDTSYEQYFGPGTRLTVT.

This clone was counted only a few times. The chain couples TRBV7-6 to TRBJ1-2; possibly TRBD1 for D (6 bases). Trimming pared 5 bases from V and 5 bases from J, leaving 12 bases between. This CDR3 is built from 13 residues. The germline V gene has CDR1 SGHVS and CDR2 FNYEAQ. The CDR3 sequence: CASSPQGTYGYTF. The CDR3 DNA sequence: TGTGCCAGCAGCCCACAGGGAACTTATGGCTACACCTTC.

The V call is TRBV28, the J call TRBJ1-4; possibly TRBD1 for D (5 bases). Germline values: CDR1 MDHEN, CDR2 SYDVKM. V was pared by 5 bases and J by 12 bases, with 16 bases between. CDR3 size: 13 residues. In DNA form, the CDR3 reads TGTGCCAGCAGTCCCGTCAGGGCCGGTCAACTGTTTTTT. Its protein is CASSPVRAGQLFF.

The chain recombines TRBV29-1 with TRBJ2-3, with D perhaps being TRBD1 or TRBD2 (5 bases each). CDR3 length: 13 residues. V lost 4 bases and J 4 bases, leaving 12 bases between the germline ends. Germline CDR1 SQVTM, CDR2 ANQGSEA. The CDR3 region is CSVVWGFADTQYF. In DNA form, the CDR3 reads TGCAGCGTTGTATGGGGGTTCGCAGATACGCAGTATTTT.

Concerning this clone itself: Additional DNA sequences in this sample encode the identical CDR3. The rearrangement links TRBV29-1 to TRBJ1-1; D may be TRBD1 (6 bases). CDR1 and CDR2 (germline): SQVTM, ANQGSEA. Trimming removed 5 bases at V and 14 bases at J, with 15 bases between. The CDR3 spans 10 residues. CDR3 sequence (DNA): TGCAGCGTTCGGACAGCCACCGCCTTCTTT. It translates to CSVRTATAFF.

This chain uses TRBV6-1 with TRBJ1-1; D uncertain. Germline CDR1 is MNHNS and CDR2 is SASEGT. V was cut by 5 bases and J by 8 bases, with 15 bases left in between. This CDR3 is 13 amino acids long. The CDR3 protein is CASSFSFWKEAFF. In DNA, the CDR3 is TGTGCCAGCAGTTTTTCTTTTTGGAAAGAAGCTTTCTTT.

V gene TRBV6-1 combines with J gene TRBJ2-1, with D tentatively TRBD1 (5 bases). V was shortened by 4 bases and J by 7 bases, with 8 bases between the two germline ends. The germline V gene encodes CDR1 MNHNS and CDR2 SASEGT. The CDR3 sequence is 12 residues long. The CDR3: CASSARVNEQFF. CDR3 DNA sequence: TGTGCCAGCAGTGCCAGGGTTAATGAGCAGTTCTTC.

CDR3 in DNA: TGCGCCAGCAGTGAAAATAGCGGGGGTAACAATGAGCAGTTCTTC. This codes for CASSENSGGNNEQFF. The V and J genes are TRBV10-1 and TRBJ2-1, with TRBD2 matching over 9 bases. The CDR3 is 15 residues long. With 3 bases clipped from V and 5 bases from J, the junction kept 5 bases outside the gene matches. Germline CDR1 is WNHNN and CDR2 is SYGVQD (reference sequence).

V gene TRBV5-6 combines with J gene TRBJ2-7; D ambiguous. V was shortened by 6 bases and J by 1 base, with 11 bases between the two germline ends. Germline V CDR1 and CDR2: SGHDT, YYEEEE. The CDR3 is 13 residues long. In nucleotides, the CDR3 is TGTGCCAGCACTCGAAGGATGTCCTACGAGCAGTACTTC. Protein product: CASTRRMSYEQYF. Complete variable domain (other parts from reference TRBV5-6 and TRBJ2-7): DAGVTQSPTHLIKTRGQQVTLRCSPKSGHDTVSWYQQALGQGPQFIFQYYEEEERQRGNFPDRFSGHQFPNYSSELNVNALLLGDSALYLCASTRRMSYEQYFGPGTRLTVT.

This CDR3 reads CASRLYPSSGTEAFF. In nucleotides, the CDR3 is TGTGCCAGCAGGCTTTACCCCAGTTCGGGCACTGAAGCTTTCTTT. This chain joins TRBV6-5 and TRBJ1-1; no clear D. V lost 6 bases and J 4 bases, leaving 18 bases between the germline ends. CDR1 MNHEY and CDR2 SVGAGI come from the germline V gene. This CDR3 is built from 15 residues.

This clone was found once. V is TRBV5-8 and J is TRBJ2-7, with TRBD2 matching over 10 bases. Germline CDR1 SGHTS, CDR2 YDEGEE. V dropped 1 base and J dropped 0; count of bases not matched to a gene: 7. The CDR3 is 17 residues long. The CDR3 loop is CASSLTGLAESSYEQYF. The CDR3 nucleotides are TGTGCCAGCAGCTTGACTGGACTAGCGGAAAGCTCCTACGAGCAGTACTTC.

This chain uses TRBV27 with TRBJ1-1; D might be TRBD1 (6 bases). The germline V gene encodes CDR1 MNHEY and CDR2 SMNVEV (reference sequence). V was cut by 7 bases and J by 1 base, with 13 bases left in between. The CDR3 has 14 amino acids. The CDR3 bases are TGTGCCAGCAATAGAGCGGACAGGAACACTGAAGCTTTCTTT. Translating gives CASNRADRNTEAFF.

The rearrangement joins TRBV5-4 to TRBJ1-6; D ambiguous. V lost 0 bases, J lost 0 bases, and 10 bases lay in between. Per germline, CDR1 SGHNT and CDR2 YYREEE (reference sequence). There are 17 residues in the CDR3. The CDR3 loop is CASSLGPGLSYNSPLHF. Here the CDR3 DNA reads TGTGCCAGCAGCTTGGGACCGGGTCTCTCCTATAATTCACCCCTCCACTTT. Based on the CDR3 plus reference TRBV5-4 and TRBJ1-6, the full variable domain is ETGVTQSPTHLIKTRGQQVTLRCSSQSGHNTVSWYQQALGQGPQFIFQYYREEENGRGNFPPRFSGLQFPNYSSELNVNALELDDSALYLCASSLGPGLSYNSPLHFGNGTRLTVT.